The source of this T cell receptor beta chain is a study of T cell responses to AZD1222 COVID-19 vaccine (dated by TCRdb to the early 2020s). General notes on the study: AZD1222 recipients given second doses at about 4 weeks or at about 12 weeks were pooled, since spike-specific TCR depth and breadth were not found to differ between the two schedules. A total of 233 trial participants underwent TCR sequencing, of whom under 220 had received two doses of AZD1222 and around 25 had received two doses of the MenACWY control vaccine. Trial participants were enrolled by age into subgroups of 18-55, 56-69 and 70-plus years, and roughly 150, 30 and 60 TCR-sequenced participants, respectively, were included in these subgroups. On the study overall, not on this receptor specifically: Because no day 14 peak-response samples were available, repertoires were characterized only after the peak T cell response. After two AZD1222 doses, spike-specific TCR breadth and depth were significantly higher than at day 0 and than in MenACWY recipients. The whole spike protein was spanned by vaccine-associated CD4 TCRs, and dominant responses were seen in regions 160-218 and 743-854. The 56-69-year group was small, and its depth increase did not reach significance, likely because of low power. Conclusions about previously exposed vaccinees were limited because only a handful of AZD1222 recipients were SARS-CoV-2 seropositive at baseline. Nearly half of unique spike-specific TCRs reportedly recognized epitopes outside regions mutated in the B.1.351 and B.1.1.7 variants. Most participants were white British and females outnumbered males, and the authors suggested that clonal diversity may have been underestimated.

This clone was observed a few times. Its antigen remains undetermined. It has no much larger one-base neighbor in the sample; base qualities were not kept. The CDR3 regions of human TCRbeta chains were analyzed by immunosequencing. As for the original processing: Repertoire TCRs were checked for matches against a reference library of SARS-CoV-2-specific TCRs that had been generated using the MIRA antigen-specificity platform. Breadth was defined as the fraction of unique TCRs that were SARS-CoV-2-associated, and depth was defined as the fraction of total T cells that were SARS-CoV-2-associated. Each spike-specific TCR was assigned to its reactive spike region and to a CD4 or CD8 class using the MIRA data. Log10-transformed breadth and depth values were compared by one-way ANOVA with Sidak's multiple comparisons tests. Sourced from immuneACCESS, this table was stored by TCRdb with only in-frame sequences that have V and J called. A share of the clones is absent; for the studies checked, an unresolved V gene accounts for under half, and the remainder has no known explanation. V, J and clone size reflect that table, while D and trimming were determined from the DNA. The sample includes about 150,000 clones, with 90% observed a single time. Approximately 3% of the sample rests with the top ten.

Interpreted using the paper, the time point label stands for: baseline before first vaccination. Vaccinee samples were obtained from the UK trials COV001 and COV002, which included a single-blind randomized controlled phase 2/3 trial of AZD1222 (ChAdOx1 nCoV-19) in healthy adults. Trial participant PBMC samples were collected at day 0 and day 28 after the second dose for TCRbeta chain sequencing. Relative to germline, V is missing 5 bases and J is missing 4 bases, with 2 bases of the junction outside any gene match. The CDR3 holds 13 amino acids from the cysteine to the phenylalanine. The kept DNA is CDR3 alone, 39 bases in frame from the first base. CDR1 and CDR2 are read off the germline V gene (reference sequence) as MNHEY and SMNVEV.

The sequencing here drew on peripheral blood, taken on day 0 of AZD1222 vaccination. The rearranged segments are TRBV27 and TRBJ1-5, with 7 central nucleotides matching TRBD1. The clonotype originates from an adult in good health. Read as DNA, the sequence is TGTGCCAGCAGTGGACAGGCGAATCAGCCCCAGCATTTT. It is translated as CASSGQANQPQHF.